Below are 6 T cell receptor beta chains sequenced from a single sample in a study of T cell responses to AZD1222 COVID-19 vaccine. The data were produced by immunoSEQ multiplex PCR, yet TCRdb's version contains in-frame clones alone and is incomplete. The sample consists of around 120,000 clones, around 90% of them appearing once. Here the sequenced sample was peripheral blood, taken 28 days after the second AZD1222 dose. The source is an adult who received the AZD1222 COVID-19 vaccine.

The rearrangement uses TRBV6-5 and TRBJ2-5, with a possible D match to TRBD2 (5 bases). CDR1 MNHEY and CDR2 SVGAGI come from the germline V gene. The CDR3 consists of 16 residues. Trimming stripped 0 bases from V and 2 bases from J, with 13 bases between. The CDR3 DNA reads as TGTGCCAGCAGTTACTCTACTAGTAGCGCACAAGAGACCCAGTACTTC. Encoded protein: CASSYSTSSAQETQYF.

The rearrangement uses TRBV7-9 and TRBJ1-4, with 7 positions matching TRBD1. This CDR3 is built from 17 residues. From germline, CDR1 is SEHNR and CDR2 FQNEAQ (reference sequence). Trimming took 5 bases from V and 4 from J; bases not matched to a gene: 13. CDR3 sequence (DNA): TGTGCCAGCAGCCCCCGACAGGGACCCAGCCTTAATGAAAAACTGTTTTTT. It is translated as CASSPRQGPSLNEKLFF.

The rearrangement links TRBV28 to TRBJ1-2; TRBD1 might be the D (6 bases). The CDR3 is 12 residues long. Germline assignment: CDR1 MDHEN and CDR2 SYDVKM. With 7 bases removed from V and 4 bases from J, the gap between germline ends came to 10 bases. CDR3 residues: CASIQQGYGYTF. The CDR3 coding sequence is TGTGCCAGCATCCAACAGGGCTATGGCTACACCTTC.

This chain links TRBV14 with TRBJ1-1; D uncertain. CDR1 and CDR2 from the germline V gene are SGHDN and FVKESK. Trimming took 1 base from V and 5 from J, leaving 14 bases between them. This CDR3 region has 15 residues. The CDR3 coding sequence is TGTGCCAGCAGCCAAGGGGCGGCCTTAATGACTGAAGCTTTCTTT. This sequence encodes CASSQGAALMTEAFF.

This chain uses TRBV6-5 with TRBJ1-1, with D unclear. The germline CDR1 and CDR2 sequences are MNHEY and SVGAGI. The V end was cut by 0 bases, the J end by 1 base, with 9 bases between. This CDR3 region has 15 residues. CDR3 sequence: CASSYSDRSNTEAFF. The CDR3 DNA is TGTGCCAGCAGTTACTCCGACCGATCGAACACTGAAGCTTTCTTT.

The rearrangement uses TRBV5-1 and TRBJ1-4, with D maybe TRBD1 (5 bases). This CDR3 has 19 residues. CDR1 and CDR2 from the germline V gene are SGHRS and YFSETQ. V lost 0 bases, J lost 0 bases, and 18 bases lay in between. The CDR3 DNA is TGCGCCAGCAGCTTGGAGGGGAATCAGGGATACGCAACTAATGAAAAACTGTTTTTT. Translation gives CASSLEGNQGYATNEKLFF.